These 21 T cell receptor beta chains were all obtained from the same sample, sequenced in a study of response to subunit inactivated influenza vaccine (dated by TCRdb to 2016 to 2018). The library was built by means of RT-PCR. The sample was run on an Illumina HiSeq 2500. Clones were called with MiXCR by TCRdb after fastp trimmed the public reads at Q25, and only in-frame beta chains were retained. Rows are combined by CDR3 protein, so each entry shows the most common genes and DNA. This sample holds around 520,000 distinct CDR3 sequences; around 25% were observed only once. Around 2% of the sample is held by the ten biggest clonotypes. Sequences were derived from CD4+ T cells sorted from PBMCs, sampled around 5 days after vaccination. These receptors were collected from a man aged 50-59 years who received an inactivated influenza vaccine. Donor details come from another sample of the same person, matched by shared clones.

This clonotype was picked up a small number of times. The CDR3 DNA follows: TGTGCCAGCAGAGGACTAGCGGGGACCTACGAGCAGTACTTC. Translated, it gives CASRGLAGTYEQYF. V gene TRBV6-1 combines with J gene TRBJ2-7, with TRBD2 matching 12 bases. CDR1 is MNHNS, CDR2 SASEGT, per germline. The CDR3 is 14 amino acids. Trimming cost V 6 bases and J 2 bases; bases outside gene matches: 2.

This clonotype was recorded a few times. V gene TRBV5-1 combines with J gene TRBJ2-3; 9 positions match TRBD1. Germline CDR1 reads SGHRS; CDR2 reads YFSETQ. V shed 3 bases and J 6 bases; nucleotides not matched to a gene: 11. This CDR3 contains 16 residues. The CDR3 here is CASSWVAQGAADTQYF. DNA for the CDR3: TGCGCCAGCAGCTGGGTGGCACAGGGGGCAGCGGATACGCAGTATTTT.

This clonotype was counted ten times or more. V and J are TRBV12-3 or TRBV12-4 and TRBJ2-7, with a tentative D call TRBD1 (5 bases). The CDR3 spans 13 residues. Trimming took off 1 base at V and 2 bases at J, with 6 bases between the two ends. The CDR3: CASSLGQTYEQYF. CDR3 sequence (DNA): TGTGCCAGCAGTTTAGGACAGACCTACGAGCAGTACTTC.

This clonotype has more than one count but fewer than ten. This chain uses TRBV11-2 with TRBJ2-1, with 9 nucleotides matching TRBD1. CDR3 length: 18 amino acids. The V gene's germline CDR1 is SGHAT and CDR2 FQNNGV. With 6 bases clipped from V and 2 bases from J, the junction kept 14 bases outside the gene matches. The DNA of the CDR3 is TGTGCCAGCAGTCCCGGGACAGGGACCGGGAATACCTACAATGAGCAGTTCTTC. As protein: CASSPGTGTGNTYNEQFF. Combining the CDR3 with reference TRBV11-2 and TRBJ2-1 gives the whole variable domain EAGVAQSPRYKIIEKRQSVAFWCNPISGHATLYWYQQILGQGPKLLIQFQNNGVVDDSQLPKDRFSAERLKGVDSTLKIQPAKLEDSAVYLCASSPGTGTGNTYNEQFFGPGTRLTVL.

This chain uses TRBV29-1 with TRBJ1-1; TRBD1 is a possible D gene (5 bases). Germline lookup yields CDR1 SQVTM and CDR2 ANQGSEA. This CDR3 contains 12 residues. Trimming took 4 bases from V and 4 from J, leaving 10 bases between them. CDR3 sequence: CSVGGAVTEAFF. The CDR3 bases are TGCAGCGTTGGTGGGGCCGTCACTGAAGCTTTCTTT.

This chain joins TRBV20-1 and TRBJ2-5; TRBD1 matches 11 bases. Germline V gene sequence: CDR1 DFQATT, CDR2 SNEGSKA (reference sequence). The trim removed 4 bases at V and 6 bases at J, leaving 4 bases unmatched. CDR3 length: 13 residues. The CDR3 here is CSATGTGGKTQYF. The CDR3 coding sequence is TGCAGTGCTACCGGGACAGGGGGGAAGACCCAGTACTTC.

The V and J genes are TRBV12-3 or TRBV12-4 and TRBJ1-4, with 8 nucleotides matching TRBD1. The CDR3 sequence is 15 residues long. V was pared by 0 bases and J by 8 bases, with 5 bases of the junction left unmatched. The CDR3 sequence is CASSLANRGFEKLFF. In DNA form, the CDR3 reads TGTGCCAGCAGTTTAGCGAACAGGGGGTTCGAAAAACTGTTTTTT.

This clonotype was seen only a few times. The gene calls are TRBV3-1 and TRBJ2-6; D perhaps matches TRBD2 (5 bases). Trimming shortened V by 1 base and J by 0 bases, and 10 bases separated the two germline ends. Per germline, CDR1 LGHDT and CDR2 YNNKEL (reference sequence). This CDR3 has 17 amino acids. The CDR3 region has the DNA TGTGCCAGCAGCCAAGCGCCGGGGTTCTCTGGGGCCAACGTCCTGACTTTC. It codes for CASSQAPGFSGANVLTF.

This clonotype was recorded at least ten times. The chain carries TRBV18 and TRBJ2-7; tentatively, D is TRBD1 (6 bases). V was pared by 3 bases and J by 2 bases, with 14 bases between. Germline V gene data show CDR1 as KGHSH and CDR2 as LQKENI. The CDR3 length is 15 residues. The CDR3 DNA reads TGTGCCAGCTCACCCGTTCCTGGGGACACCTACGAGCAGTACTTC. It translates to CASSPVPGDTYEQYF. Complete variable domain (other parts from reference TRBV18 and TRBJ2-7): NAGVMQNPRHLVRRRGQEARLRCSPMKGHSHVYWYRQLPEEGLKFMVYLQKENIIDESGMPKERFSAEFPKEGPSILRIQQVVRGDSAAYFCASSPVPGDTYEQYFGPGTRLTVT.

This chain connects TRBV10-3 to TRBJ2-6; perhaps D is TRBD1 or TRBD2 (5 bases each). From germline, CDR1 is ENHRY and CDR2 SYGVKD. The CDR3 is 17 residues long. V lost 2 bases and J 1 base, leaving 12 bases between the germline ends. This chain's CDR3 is CAISEEGTGSGANVLTF. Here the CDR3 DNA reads TGTGCCATCAGTGAGGAGGGGACCGGGTCTGGGGCCAACGTCCTGACTTTC.

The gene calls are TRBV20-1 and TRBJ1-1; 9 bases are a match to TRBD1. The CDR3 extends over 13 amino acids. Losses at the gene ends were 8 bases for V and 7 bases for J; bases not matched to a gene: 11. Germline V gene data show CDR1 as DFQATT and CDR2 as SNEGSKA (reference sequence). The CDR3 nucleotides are TGCAGTACGACGACAGGGGGTTTAGGTGAAGCTTTCTTT. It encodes CSTTTGGLGEAFF.

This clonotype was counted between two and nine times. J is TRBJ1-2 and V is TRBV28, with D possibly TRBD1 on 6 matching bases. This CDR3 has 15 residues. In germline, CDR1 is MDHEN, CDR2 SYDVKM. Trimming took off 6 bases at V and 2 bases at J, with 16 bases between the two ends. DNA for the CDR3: TGTGCCAGCAGCCCTCCCCGGGGGGGCAACTATGGCTACACCTTC. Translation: CASSPPRGGNYGYTF.

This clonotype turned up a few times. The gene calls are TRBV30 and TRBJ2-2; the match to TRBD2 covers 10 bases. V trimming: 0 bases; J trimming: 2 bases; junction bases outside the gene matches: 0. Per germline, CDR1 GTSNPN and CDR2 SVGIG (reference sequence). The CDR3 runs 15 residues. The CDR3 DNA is TGTGCCTGGAGTGTACTAGCGGGAAACACCGGGGAGCTGTTTTTT. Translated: CAWSVLAGNTGELFF.

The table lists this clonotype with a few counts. This CDR3 is CASSRFTGTGELFF. CDR3 nucleotide sequence: TGCGCCAGCAGCCGATTCACAGGCACCGGGGAGCTGTTTTTT. The genes are TRBV4-3 and TRBJ2-2, with D possibly matching TRBD1 (5 bases). This CDR3 has 14 residues. Trimming left V 4 bases short and J 4 bases short, with 10 bases between. Germline CDR1 and CDR2: LGHNA and YSLEER.

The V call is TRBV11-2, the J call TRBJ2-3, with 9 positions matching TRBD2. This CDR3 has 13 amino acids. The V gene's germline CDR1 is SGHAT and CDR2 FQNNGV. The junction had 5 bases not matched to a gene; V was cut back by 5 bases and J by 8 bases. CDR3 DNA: TGTGCCAGCAGCACCTCTAGCGGGGCTACGCAGTATTTT. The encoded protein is CASSTSSGATQYF. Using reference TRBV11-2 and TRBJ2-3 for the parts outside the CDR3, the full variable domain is EAGVAQSPRYKIIEKRQSVAFWCNPISGHATLYWYQQILGQGPKLLIQFQNNGVVDDSQLPKDRFSAERLKGVDSTLKIQPAKLEDSAVYLCASSTSSGATQYFGPGTRLTVL.

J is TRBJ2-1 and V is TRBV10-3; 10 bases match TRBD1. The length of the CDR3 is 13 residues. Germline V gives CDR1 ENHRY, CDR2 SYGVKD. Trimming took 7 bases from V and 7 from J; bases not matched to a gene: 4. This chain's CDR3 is CAINSDRGNEQFF. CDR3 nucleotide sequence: TGTGCCATCAATTCGGACAGGGGGAATGAGCAGTTCTTC.

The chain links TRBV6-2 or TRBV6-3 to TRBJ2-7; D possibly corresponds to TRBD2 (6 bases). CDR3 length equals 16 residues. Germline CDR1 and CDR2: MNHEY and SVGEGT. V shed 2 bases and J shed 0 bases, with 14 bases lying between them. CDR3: CASSYMGRDLSYEQYF. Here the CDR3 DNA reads TGTGCCAGCAGTTACATGGGGCGGGACCTCTCCTACGAGCAGTACTTC.

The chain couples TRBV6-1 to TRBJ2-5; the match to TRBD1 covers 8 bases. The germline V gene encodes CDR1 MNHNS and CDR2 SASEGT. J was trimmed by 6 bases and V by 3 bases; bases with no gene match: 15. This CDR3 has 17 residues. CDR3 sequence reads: CASSENPRGRLKKTQYF. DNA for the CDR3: TGTGCCAGCAGTGAGAACCCCAGGGGGCGCTTGAAAAAGACCCAGTACTTC.

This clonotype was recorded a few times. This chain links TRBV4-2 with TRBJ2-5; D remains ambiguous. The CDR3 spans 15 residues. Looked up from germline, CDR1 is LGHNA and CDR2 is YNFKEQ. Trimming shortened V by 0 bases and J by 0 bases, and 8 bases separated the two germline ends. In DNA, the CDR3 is TGTGCCAGCAGCCAAGATACGACTTACCAAGAGACCCAGTACTTC. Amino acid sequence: CASSQDTTYQETQYF.

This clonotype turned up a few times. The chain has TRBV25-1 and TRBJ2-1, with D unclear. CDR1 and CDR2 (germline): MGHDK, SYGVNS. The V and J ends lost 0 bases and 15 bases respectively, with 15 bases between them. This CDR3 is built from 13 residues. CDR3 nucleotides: TGTGCCAGCAGTGAATACGTGGGATTAGGACGGTTCTTC. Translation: CASSEYVGLGRFF.

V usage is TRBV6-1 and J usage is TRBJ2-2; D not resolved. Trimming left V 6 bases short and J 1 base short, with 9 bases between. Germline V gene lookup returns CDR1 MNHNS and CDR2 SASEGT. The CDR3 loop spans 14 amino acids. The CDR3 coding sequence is TGTGCCAGCAGCCCAGATATGAACACCGGGGAGCTGTTTTTT. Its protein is CASSPDMNTGELFF.